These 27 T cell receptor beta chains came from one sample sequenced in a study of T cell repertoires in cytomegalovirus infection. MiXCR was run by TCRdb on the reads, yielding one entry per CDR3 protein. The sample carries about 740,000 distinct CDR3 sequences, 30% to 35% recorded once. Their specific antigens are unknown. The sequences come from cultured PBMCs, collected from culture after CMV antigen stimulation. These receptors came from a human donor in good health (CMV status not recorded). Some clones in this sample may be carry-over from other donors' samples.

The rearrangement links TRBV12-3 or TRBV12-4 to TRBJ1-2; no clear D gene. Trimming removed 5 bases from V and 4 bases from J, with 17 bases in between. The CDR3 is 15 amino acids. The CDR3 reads CASSIQTLASYGYTF. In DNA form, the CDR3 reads TGTGCCAGCAGTATCCAAACCTTAGCTAGCTATGGCTACACCTTC.

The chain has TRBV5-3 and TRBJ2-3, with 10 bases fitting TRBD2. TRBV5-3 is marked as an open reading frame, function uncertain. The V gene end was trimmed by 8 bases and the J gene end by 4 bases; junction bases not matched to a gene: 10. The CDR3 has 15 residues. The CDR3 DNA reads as TGTGCCAGCAGATATAGCGGGGGGAGGTCAGATACGCAGTATTTT. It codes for CASRYSGGRSDTQYF.

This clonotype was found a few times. The CDR3 here is CASREDRTYEQYF. DNA of the CDR3: TGTGCCAGCAGAGAGGACCGAACCTACGAGCAGTACTTC. The J gene is TRBJ2-7, the V gene TRBV2; D remains unclear. Germline V lookup: CDR1 SNHLY, CDR2 FYNNEI. Between the trimmed V and J ends, which lost 6 bases and 2 bases, there was a span of 11 bases. The CDR3 length is 13 residues.

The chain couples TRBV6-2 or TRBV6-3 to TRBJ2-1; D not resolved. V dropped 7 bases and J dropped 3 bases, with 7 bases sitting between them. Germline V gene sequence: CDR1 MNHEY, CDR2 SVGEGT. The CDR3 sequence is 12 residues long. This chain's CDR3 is CASNQFYNEQFF. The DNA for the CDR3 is TGTGCCAGCAATCAATTCTACAATGAGCAGTTCTTC.

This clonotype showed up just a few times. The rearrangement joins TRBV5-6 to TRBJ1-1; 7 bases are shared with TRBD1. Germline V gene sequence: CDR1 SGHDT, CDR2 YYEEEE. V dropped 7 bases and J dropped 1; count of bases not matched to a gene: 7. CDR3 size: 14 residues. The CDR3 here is CASYYRGGNTEAFF. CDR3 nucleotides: TGTGCCAGCTACTACAGGGGTGGGAACACTGAAGCTTTCTTT.

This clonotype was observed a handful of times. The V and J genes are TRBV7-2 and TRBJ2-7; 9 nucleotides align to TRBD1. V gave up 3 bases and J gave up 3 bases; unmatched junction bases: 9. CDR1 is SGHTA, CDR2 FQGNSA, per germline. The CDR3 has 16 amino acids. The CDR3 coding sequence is TGTGCCAGCAGCTTCAGACAGGGGGGGCGGCTCTACGAGCAGTACTTC. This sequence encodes CASSFRQGGRLYEQYF.

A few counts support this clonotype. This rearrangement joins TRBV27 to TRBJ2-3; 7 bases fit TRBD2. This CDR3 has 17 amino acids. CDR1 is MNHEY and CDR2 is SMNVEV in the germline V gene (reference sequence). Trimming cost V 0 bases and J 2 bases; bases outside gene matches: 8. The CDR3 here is CASSLSPSGPITDTQYF. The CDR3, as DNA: TGTGCCAGCAGTTTATCTCCTAGCGGACCCATCACAGATACGCAGTATTTT.

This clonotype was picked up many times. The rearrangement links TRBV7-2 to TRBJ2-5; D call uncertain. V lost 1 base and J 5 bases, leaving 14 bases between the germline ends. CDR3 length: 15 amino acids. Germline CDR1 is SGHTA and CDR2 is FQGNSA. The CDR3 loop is CASSLDPGTSETQYF. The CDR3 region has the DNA TGTGCCAGCAGCTTAGACCCGGGTACCTCGGAGACCCAGTACTTC.

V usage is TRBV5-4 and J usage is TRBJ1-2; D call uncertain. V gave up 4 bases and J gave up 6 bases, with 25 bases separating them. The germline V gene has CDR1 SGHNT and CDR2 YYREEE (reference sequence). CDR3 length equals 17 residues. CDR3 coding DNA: TGTGCCAGCAGCCCTGGTGCCAGGAAATTTTTCTATGATGGCTACACCTTC. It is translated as CASSPGARKFFYDGYTF.

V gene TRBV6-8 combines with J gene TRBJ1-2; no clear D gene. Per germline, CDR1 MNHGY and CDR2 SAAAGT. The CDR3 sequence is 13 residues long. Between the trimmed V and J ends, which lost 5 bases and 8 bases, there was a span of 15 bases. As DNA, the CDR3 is TGTGCCAGCAGTGCTTTTGGCCCCGAGGGCTACACCTTC. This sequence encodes CASSAFGPEGYTF.

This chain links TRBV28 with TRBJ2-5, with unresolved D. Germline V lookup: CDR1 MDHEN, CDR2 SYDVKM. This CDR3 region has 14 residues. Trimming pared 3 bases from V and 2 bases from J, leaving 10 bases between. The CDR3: CASSFRRKQETQYF. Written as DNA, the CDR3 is TGTGCCAGCAGTTTCAGACGGAAACAAGAGACCCAGTACTTC.

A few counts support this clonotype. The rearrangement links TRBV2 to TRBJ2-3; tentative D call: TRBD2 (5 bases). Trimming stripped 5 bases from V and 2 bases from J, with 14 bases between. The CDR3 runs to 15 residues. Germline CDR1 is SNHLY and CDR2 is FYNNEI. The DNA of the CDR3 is TGTGCCAGCAGTCTACTAGATAGGGTCACAGATACGCAGTATTTT. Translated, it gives CASSLLDRVTDTQYF.

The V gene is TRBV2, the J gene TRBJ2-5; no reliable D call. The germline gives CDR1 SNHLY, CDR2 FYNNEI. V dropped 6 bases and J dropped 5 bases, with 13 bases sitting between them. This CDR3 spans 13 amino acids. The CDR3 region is CASSMGEAETQYF. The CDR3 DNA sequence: TGTGCCAGCAGCATGGGCGAGGCGGAGACCCAGTACTTC.

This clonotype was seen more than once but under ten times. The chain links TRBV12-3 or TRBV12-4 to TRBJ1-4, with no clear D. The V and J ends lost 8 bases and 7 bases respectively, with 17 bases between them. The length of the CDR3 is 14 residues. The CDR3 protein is CASSYWGRSEKLFF. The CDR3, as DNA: TGTGCCAGCTCCTACTGGGGTAGGAGTGAAAAACTGTTTTTT.

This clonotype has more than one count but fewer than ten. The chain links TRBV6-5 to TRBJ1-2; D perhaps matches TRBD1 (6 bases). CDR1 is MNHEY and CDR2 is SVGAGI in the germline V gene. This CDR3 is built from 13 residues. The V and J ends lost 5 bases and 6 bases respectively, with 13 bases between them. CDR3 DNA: TGTGCCAGCAGTCACCCCTGGACAGATGGCTACACCTTC. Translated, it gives CASSHPWTDGYTF.

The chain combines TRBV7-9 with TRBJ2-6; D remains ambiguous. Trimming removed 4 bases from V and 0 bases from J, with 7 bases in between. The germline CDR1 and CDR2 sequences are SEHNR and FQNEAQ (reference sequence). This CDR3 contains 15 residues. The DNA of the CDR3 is TGTGCCAGCAGCTCCAGGCGCTCTGGGGCCAACGTCCTGACTTTC. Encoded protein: CASSSRRSGANVLTF.

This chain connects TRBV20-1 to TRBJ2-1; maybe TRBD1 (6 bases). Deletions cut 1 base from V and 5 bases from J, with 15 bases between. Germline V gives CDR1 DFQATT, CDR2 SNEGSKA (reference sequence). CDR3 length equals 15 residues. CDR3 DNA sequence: TGCAGTGCTAGAGGGACAGCAGGGTTGGACAATGAGCAGTTCTTC. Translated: CSARGTAGLDNEQFF.

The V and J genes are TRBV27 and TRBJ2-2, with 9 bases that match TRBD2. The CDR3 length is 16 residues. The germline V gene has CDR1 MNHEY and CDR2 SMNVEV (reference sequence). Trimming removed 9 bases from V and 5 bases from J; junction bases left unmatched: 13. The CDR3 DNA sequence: TGTGCCAGTACCGCGGGGACTAGCATTTTTACCGGGGAGCTGTTTTTT. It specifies CASTAGTSIFTGELFF.

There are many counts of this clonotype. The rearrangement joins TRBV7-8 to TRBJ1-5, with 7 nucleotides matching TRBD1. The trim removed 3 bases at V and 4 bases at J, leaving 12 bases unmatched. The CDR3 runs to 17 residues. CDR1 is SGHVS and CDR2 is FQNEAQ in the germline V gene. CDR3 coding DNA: TGTGCCAGCAGCTTCTCCGCCTGGACAGGTGGTAATCAGCCCCAGCATTTT. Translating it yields CASSFSAWTGGNQPQHF.

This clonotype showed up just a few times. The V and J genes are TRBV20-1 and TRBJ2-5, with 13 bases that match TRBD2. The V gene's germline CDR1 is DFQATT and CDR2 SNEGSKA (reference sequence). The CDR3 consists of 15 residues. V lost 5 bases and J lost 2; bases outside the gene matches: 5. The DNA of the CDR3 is TGCAGTGCTCTTAGGACTAGCGGGGGACAAGAGACCCAGTACTTC. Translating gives CSALRTSGGQETQYF.

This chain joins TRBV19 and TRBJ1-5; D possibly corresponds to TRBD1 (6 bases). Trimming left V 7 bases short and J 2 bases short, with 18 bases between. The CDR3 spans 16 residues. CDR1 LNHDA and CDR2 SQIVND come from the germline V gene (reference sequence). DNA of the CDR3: TGTGCCAGTATCGCGGCAGGGACATTCGGCAATCAGCCCCAGCATTTT. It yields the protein CASIAAGTFGNQPQHF.

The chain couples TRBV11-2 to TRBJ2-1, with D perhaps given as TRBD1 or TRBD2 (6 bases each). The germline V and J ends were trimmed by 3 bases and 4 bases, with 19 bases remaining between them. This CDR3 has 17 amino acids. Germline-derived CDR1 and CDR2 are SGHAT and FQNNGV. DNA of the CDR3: TGTGCCAGCAGCTTCCGCGGTCGGGGGCTTCCGTACAATGAGCAGTTCTTC. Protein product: CASSFRGRGLPYNEQFF.

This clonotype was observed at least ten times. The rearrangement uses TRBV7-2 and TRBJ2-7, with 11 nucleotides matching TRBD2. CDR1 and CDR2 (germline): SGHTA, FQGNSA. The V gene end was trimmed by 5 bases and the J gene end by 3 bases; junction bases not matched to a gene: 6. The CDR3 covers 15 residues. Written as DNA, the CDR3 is TGTGCCAGCAGCCCTTTTAGCGGGGGGGGCTACGAGCAGTACTTC. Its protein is CASSPFSGGGYEQYF.

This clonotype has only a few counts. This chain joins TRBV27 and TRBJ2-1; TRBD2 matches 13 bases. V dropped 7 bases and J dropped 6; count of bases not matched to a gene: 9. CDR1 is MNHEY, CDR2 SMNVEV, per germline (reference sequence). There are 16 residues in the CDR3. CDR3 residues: CASTRLAGGSVNEQFF. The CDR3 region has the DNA TGTGCCAGCACCCGACTAGCGGGGGGATCCGTCAATGAGCAGTTCTTC.

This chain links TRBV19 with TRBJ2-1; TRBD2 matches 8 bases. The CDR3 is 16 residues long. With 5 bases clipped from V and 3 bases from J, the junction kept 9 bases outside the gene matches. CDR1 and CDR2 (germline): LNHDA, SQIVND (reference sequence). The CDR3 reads CASSLLLAENYNEQFF. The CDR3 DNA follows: TGTGCCAGTAGTCTTCTACTAGCGGAGAACTACAATGAGCAGTTCTTC. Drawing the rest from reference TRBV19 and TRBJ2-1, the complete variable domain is DGGITQSPKYLFRKEGQNVTLSCEQNLNHDAMYWYRQDPGQGLRLIYYSQIVNDFQKGDIAEGYSVSREKKESFPLTVTSAQKNPTAFYLCASSLLLAENYNEQFFGPGTRLTVL.

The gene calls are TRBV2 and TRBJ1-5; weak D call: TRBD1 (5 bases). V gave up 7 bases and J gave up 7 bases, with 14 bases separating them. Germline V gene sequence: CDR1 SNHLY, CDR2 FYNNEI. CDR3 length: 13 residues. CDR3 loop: CASNRRSNQPQHF. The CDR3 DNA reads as TGTGCCAGCAACAGGCGGTCGAACCAGCCCCAGCATTTT.

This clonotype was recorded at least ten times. The CDR3 sequence is CASSLSGAVDTQYF. For the CDR3, the DNA is TGTGCCAGCAGCTTATCAGGGGCGGTAGATACGCAGTATTTT. This chain connects TRBV7-2 to TRBJ2-3; maybe TRBD1 (6 bases). Trimming shortened V by 2 bases and J by 5 bases, and 11 bases separated the two germline ends. Germline V gene sequence: CDR1 SGHTA, CDR2 FQGNSA. The CDR3 consists of 14 residues.